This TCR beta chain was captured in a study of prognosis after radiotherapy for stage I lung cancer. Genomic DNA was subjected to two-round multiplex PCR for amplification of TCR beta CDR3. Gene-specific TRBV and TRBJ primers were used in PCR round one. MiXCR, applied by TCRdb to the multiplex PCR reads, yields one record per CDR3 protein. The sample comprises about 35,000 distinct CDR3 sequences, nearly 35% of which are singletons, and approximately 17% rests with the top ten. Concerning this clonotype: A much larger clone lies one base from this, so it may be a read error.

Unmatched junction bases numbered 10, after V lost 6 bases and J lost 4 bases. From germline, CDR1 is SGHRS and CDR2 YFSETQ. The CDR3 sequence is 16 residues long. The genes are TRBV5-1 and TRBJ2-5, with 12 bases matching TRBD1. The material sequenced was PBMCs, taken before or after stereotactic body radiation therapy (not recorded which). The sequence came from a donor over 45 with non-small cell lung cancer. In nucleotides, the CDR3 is TGCGCCAGCATCACGGCCGGGACAGGGGGCGGAGAGACCCAGTACTTC. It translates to CASITAGTGGGETQYF.